The 22 T cell receptor beta chains reported below all come from one sample, sequenced in a study of T cells expressing NK-cell markers. One entry per CDR3 protein, without DNA, is what TCRdb gives after re-calling the 5' RACE reads. This table lists about 170,000 distinct CDR3 sequences. Sample: blood T cells: a sorted CD56 or NKG2C T cell subset, CD4+ or CD8+ T cells, or bulk PBMC T cells (not recorded which). The origin of the receptors is a man between 18 and 69 years old in good health.

The gene calls are TRBV6-1 and TRBJ2-3; TCRdb designates TRBD1, a call that cannot be tested without DNA. This CDR3 contains 16 residues. Germline V lookup: CDR1 MNHNS, CDR2 SASEGT. CDR3 sequence: CASTPSTGGGGDTQYF.

This chain links TRBV12-3 or TRBV12-4 with TRBJ2-7; the TRBD1 assignment by TCRdb is unverifiable without DNA. The CDR3 totals 13 residues. The CDR3 loop is CASSSGQPYEQYF.

This chain links TRBV11-2 with TRBJ1-1. In germline, CDR1 is SGHAT, CDR2 FQNNGV. This CDR3 contains 16 residues. The CDR3 sequence: CASSLVVWQMNTEAFF. The full variable domain, with the rest looked up from reference TRBV11-2 and TRBJ1-1, is EAGVAQSPRYKIIEKRQSVAFWCNPISGHATLYWYQQILGQGPKLLIQFQNNGVVDDSQLPKDRFSAERLKGVDSTLKIQPAKLEDSAVYLCASSLVVWQMNTEAFFGQGTRLTVV.

The CDR3: CASSEGQLLWETQYF. The chain has TRBV25-1 and TRBJ2-5; without DNA, the TCRdb call of TRBD1 cannot be checked. Germline loops: CDR1 MGHDK, CDR2 SYGVNS. This CDR3 is 15 amino acids long.

CDR3 region: CASSLGEGGHYNEQFF. The rearrangement links TRBV7-7 to TRBJ2-1; checking the TCRdb D call of TRBD1 is not possible without DNA. This CDR3 contains 16 residues. In germline, CDR1 is SSHAT, CDR2 FNYEAQ (reference sequence).

The gene calls are TRBV6-1 and TRBJ1-5; TCRdb selects TRBD1, and the lack of DNA leaves this call unchecked. The CDR3 is 16 amino acids. From germline, CDR1 is MNHNS and CDR2 SASEGT. CDR3 amino acids: CASSSDRARPDQPQHF.

The chain carries TRBV19 and TRBJ1-4; without DNA, the TCRdb call of TRBD1 cannot be checked. Germline V lookup: CDR1 LNHDA, CDR2 SQIVND (reference sequence). The CDR3 loop spans 16 amino acids. The CDR3 loop reads CASSMSPTGENEKLFF.

The J gene is TRBJ1-1, the V gene TRBV27. There are 15 residues in the CDR3. Germline CDR1 and CDR2: MNHEY and SMNVEV (reference sequence). The CDR3 loop is CASSLARDLNTEAFF.

This chain links TRBV4-1 with TRBJ2-7; with no DNA, the TCRdb D assignment of TRBD1 cannot be verified. The germline gives CDR1 MGHRA, CDR2 YSYEKL. CDR3 size: 16 residues. CDR3: CASSQGLRGITYEQYF.

The chain combines TRBV15 with TRBJ2-2. Germline V CDR1 and CDR2: LNHNV, YYDKDF (reference sequence). This CDR3 spans 17 amino acids. This chain's CDR3 is CATSREGSTTNTGELFF.

The genes are TRBV12-3 or TRBV12-4 and TRBJ1-1; TCRdb's assignment of TRBD1 cannot be checked, as there is no DNA. This CDR3 spans 14 amino acids. CDR3 region: CASRANRAFTEAFF.

The CDR3 region is CASSQGPGDYSNQPQHF. This chain joins TRBV7-2 and TRBJ1-5. This CDR3 has 17 residues. From germline, CDR1 is SGHTA and CDR2 FQGNSA. Together with reference TRBV7-2 and TRBJ1-5, the CDR3 gives the full variable domain: GAGVSQSPSNKVTEKGKDVELRCDPISGHTALYWYRQSLGQGLEFLIYFQGNSAPDKSGLPSDRFSAERTGGSVSTLTIQRTQQEDSAVYLCASSQGPGDYSNQPQHFGDGTRLSIL.

This chain connects TRBV27 to TRBJ2-1; TCRdb designates TRBD2, a call that cannot be tested without DNA. The CDR3 length is 15 residues. CDR1 and CDR2 from the germline V gene are MNHEY and SMNVEV (reference sequence). CDR3: CASTPGAGEANEQFF.

The chain is built from TRBV25-1 and TRBJ2-1; absent DNA, TCRdb's TRBD2 call cannot be checked. This CDR3 comprises 15 residues. The germline gives CDR1 MGHDK, CDR2 SYGVNS. The CDR3 reads CASRAGTTTYNEQFF.

The gene calls are TRBV11-3 and TRBJ2-1; the D gene TCRdb calls, TRBD1, cannot be checked with no DNA. Germline V gives CDR1 SGHNT, CDR2 YENEEA. CDR3 length: 14 residues. The CDR3 sequence is CASSGTGTGNEQFF.

The chain employs TRBV7-9 and TRBJ2-1; the D gene TCRdb calls, TRBD1, cannot be checked with no DNA. The CDR3 sequence is 16 residues long. CDR1 is SEHNR and CDR2 is FQNEAQ in the germline V gene (reference sequence). The CDR3 loop is CASSPRTGTMNNEQFF.

The V call is TRBV2, the J call TRBJ2-3; without DNA, the TCRdb call of TRBD2 cannot be checked. CDR3 length equals 14 residues. The germline CDR1 and CDR2 sequences are SNHLY and FYNNEI. CDR3 region: CASRQGRTTDTQYF.

The CDR3 reads CASSESPGELFF. The chain combines TRBV2 with TRBJ2-2. CDR3 size: 12 residues. Per germline, CDR1 SNHLY and CDR2 FYNNEI.

This chain uses TRBV19 with TRBJ1-5. The CDR3 totals 17 residues. From germline, CDR1 is LNHDA and CDR2 SQIVND (reference sequence). The CDR3 loop reads CASSMAAGWSSNQPQHF.

V and J are TRBV13 and TRBJ2-3; as DNA is missing, the TRBD2 call by TCRdb cannot be tested. Germline CDR1 reads PRHDT; CDR2 reads FYEKMQ (reference sequence). The CDR3 sequence is 14 residues long. CDR3 in amino acids: CATSSGGSTDTQYF.

The chain employs TRBV9 and TRBJ2-7; the TCRdb call, TRBD2, lacks DNA for checking. The CDR3 covers 15 residues. CDR1 is SGDLS, CDR2 YYNGEE, per germline. CDR3 sequence: CASSVLAGQTYEQYF.

This sequence joins TRBV3-1 and TRBJ2-7; as DNA is missing, the TRBD1 call by TCRdb cannot be tested. Germline loops: CDR1 LGHDT, CDR2 YNNKEL (reference sequence). The CDR3 loop spans 16 amino acids. The CDR3 sequence is CASSIGTGGIDYEQYF.